What follows are 13 T cell receptor beta chains derived from one specimen sequenced in a study of technical replicates of blood from several donors. Here immunoSEQ multiplex PCR was the method, and the copy in TCRdb shows in-frame clones only, minus some. The sample has about 44,000 clones, 95% to 97% seen once. Sequencing was done on a sample of T cells isolated from PBMCs. These receptors originate from a human donor in good health.

V is TRBV10-3 and J is TRBJ1-1; D ambiguous. Germline lookup yields CDR1 ENHRY and CDR2 SYGVKD. V was trimmed by 7 bases and J by 7 bases, leaving 16 bases between them. This CDR3 is 13 amino acids long. DNA of the CDR3: TGTGCCATCACCCCGGGAGATCGGATTGAAGCTTTCTTT. This codes for CAITPGDRIEAFF.

CDR3: CASSVWEGAFTEAFF. CDR3 DNA: TGTGCCAGCAGTGTTTGGGAGGGCGCTTTTACTGAAGCTTTCTTT. The rearrangement joins TRBV6-1 to TRBJ1-1; the D is unclear. V gave up 4 bases and J gave up 5 bases, with 17 bases separating them. This CDR3 region has 15 residues. Germline lookup yields CDR1 MNHNS and CDR2 SASEGT.

The chain couples TRBV4-3 to TRBJ2-2; the match to TRBD1 covers 10 bases. After removal of 5 bases from V and 6 bases from J, the junction contained 6 bases not matched to a gene. The germline V gene has CDR1 LGHNA and CDR2 YSLEER. This CDR3 contains 15 residues. CDR3 DNA sequence: TGCGCCAGCAGCTACCGGGACAGGGGTTCCGGGGAGCTGTTTTTT. Protein sequence: CASSYRDRGSGELFF.

The CDR3 DNA is TGCGCCAGCAGCCCCAGCGTGGGCGAGCAGTACTTC. Residues: CASSPSVGEQYF. This chain connects TRBV4-1 to TRBJ2-7, with unresolved D. The CDR3 is 12 residues long. Germline V gives CDR1 MGHRA, CDR2 YSYEKL. V lost 4 bases and J 6 bases, leaving 10 bases between the germline ends.

This clone was observed once. The rearrangement uses TRBV27 and TRBJ2-7; D unclear. The CDR3 is 13 amino acids. Germline CDR1 is MNHEY and CDR2 is SMNVEV (reference sequence). Trimming left V 3 bases short and J 5 bases short, with 11 bases between. In nucleotides, the CDR3 is TGTGCCAGCAGTTTTGGCAGTAGCCACGAGCAGTACTTC. Residues: CASSFGSSHEQYF.

The chain carries TRBV10-3 and TRBJ2-3; the match to TRBD2 covers 14 bases. Germline V gene sequence: CDR1 ENHRY, CDR2 SYGVKD. With 5 bases clipped from V and 2 bases from J, the junction kept 9 bases outside the gene matches. The CDR3 has 18 residues. In DNA form, the CDR3 reads TGTGCCATCAGTACTAGACTAGCGGGAGGGCATAACACAGATACGCAGTATTTT. Its protein is CAISTRLAGGHNTDTQYF.

The chain carries TRBV9 and TRBJ1-3; 9 bases are a match to TRBD1. After removal of 4 bases from V and 7 bases from J, the junction contained 9 bases not matched to a gene. CDR3 length equals 15 residues. Germline CDR1 reads SGDLS; CDR2 reads YYNGEE. The CDR3 coding sequence is TGTGCCAGCAGCCTCCGGGACAGGGAAATGAACACCATATATTTT. Translation: CASSLRDREMNTIYF.

V and J are TRBV5-6 and TRBJ2-7; 7 bases fit TRBD2. Trimming removed 4 bases from V and 0 bases from J; junction bases left unmatched: 4. This CDR3 has 14 amino acids. Germline V CDR1 and CDR2: SGHDT, YYEEEE. The CDR3 DNA follows: TGTGCCAGCAGCGGTAGCGGGTACTCCTACGAGCAGTACTTC. The encoded protein is CASSGSGYSYEQYF.

The rearrangement links TRBV29-1 to TRBJ1-1; D not certain. V lost 0 bases, J lost 0 bases, and 8 bases lay in between. The CDR3 spans 14 residues. Per the germline V gene, CDR1 is SQVTM and CDR2 is ANQGSEA. The CDR3, as DNA: TGCAGCGTTGAAGAAGCAGGTTTGAACACTGAAGCTTTCTTT. Its protein product is CSVEEAGLNTEAFF.

The rearrangement links TRBV18 to TRBJ1-2; D not resolved. Per the germline V gene, CDR1 is KGHSH and CDR2 is LQKENI. V was clipped by 6 bases and J by 7 bases, with 18 bases between them. CDR3 size: 14 residues. The CDR3 nucleotides read TGTGCCAGCTCCCCCTCCGGGGATTTAGCTGGCTACACCTTC. The encoded protein is CASSPSGDLAGYTF.

The chain is built from TRBV25-1 and TRBJ2-7; 11 bases are a match to TRBD2. V lost 8 bases and J lost 4; bases outside the gene matches: 7. This CDR3 has 14 residues. CDR1 is MGHDK and CDR2 is SYGVNS in the germline V gene. The CDR3 DNA is TGTGCCAGCGAACCGGGACTAGCGGTTTACGAGCAGTACTTC. It translates to CASEPGLAVYEQYF.

The chain joins TRBV16 to TRBJ1-1, with D unresolved. Trimming took off 0 bases at V and 3 bases at J, with 8 bases between the two ends. The CDR3 totals 14 residues. The germline V gene encodes CDR1 KGHSY and CDR2 FQNENV. As DNA, the CDR3 is TGTGCCAGCAGCCAATCGGTAGTTCACACTGAAGCTTTCTTT. It yields the protein CASSQSVVHTEAFF.

The chain uses TRBV6-5 and TRBJ1-3; D gene uncertain. This CDR3 is built from 14 residues. The ends were cut back, 10 bases at V and 3 bases at J, with 16 bases in the middle. The germline CDR1 and CDR2 sequences are MNHEY and SVGAGI. The CDR3 DNA reads as TGTGCCATCACCAGACGGGTCTTTGGAAACACCATATATTTT. It codes for CAITRRVFGNTIYF.